These 18 T cell receptor beta chains came from one sample sequenced in a study of Ad26.COV2.S vaccination and SARS-CoV-2 variants. Clones were sequenced by immunoSEQ multiplex PCR, and TCRdb holds only the in-frame ones, with some missing. The sample lists some 250,000 clones, roughly 90% occurring once. Sample treatment: 15 to 20 received Ad26.COV2.S at low or high dose, single or two shots; 5 received placebo; per-sample allocation not given. Sample collection was performed on day 63 after the first vaccine or placebo injection. The sample was peripheral blood, taken in a trial of Ad26.COV2.S vaccine versus placebo. The receptor source for this set is a person aged 18-65 years who received the Ad26.COV2.S COVID-19 vaccine or a placebo.

The DNA of the CDR3 is TGTGCCAGCAGCCGGGACACCTCCTACGAGCAGTACTTC. Its translation: CASSRDTSYEQYF. The chain links TRBV3-1 (or the pseudogene TRBV3-2) to TRBJ2-7, with TRBD1 as a possible D gene (6 bases). Germline CDR1 reads LGHDT; CDR2 reads YNNKEL (reference sequence). Trimming removed 4 bases from V and 0 bases from J, with 7 bases in between. The CDR3 is 13 residues long.

The chain couples TRBV10-3 to TRBJ2-3, with D tentatively TRBD1 or TRBD2 (6 bases each). Germline V gives CDR1 ENHRY, CDR2 SYGVKD. Trimming removed 10 bases from V and 2 bases from J, with 16 bases in between. CDR3 length: 14 amino acids. CDR3 amino acids: CATKGGMNTDTQYF. CDR3 nucleotide sequence: TGTGCCACGAAAGGGGGGATGAACACAGATACGCAGTATTTT.

The V and J genes are TRBV5-4 and TRBJ1-1, with unresolved D. V lost 3 bases and J lost 2, with 14 bases in between. The CDR3 covers 15 residues. The V gene's germline CDR1 is SGHNT and CDR2 YYREEE (reference sequence). CDR3 sequence (DNA): TGTGCCAGCAGCTACCTTCTGGAAGACAACACTGAAGCTTTCTTT. Protein: CASSYLLEDNTEAFF.

The chain has TRBV9 and TRBJ2-7; maybe TRBD1 (5 bases). The germline gives CDR1 SGDLS, CDR2 YYNGEE. The V gene lost 4 bases and the J gene lost 2 bases, with 28 bases spanning the gap. The CDR3 has 19 residues. CDR3 DNA: TGTGCCAGCAGCCCGCCTCCCAGGGTGATCGTTTCTGTACCCTACGAGCAGTACTTC. It is translated as CASSPPPRVIVSVPYEQYF.

The V gene is TRBV5-6, the J gene TRBJ2-1; 8 nucleotides line up with TRBD1. The length of the CDR3 is 14 residues. Per the germline V gene, CDR1 is SGHDT and CDR2 is YYEEEE. V dropped 5 bases and J dropped 9; count of bases not matched to a gene: 10. CDR3 DNA sequence: TGTGCCAGCAGTTTCGGACAGGGCTTAGGTGAGCAGTTCTTC. Translated: CASSFGQGLGEQFF.

V is TRBV24-1 and J is TRBJ2-3, with 9 bases identical to TRBD2. V shed 4 bases, J shed 2 bases, and the junction held 6 bases outside the gene matches. Germline-derived CDR1 and CDR2 are KGHDR and SFDVKD. The CDR3 loop spans 16 amino acids. The CDR3 protein is CATSDRSGGNTDTQYF. The CDR3 DNA reads as TGTGCCACCAGTGACCGTAGCGGGGGAAACACAGATACGCAGTATTTT.

The J gene is TRBJ2-4, the V gene TRBV18, with D perhaps given as TRBD1 or TRBD2 (5 bases each). The CDR3 sequence is 14 residues long. The germline V and J ends were trimmed by 0 bases and 8 bases, with 11 bases remaining between them. Germline V CDR1 and CDR2: KGHSH, LQKENI. The CDR3 reads CASSPPGPGHIQYF. The CDR3 DNA sequence: TGTGCCAGCTCACCACCGGGGCCGGGGCACATTCAGTACTTC. Supplemented by reference TRBV18 and TRBJ2-4, the full variable domain reads NAGVMQNPRHLVRRRGQEARLRCSPMKGHSHVYWYRQLPEEGLKFMVYLQKENIIDESGMPKERFSAEFPKEGPSILRIQQVVRGDSAAYFCASSPPGPGHIQYFGAGTRLSVL.

V gene TRBV4-1 combines with J gene TRBJ2-7; TRBD1 agrees at 9 bases. Germline V gives CDR1 MGHRA, CDR2 YSYEKL. J lost 2 bases, V lost 2 bases, and 4 bases had no gene match. The CDR3 runs to 15 residues. CDR3 sequence reads: CASSQRDRDPYEQYF. The CDR3 bases are TGCGCCAGCAGCCAACGGGACAGGGACCCCTACGAGCAGTACTTC.

V gene TRBV20-1 combines with J gene TRBJ1-1; no reliable D call. V was pared by 3 bases and J by 1 base, with 18 bases between. CDR1 and CDR2 from the germline V gene are DFQATT and SNEGSKA (reference sequence). This CDR3 comprises 16 residues. The CDR3 region is CSASFRTVAPNTEAFF. CDR3 bases: TGCAGTGCTAGTTTCCGTACAGTCGCACCGAACACTGAAGCTTTCTTT.

The DNA for the CDR3 is TGTGCCAGCAAAAACAGGGGACATCGTTGGGGAATAGGACAGCCCCAGCATTTT. Translated, it gives CASKNRGHRWGIGQPQHF. The chain combines TRBV21-1 with TRBJ1-5; TRBD1, the table's D call, was not compared with the DNA. TRBV21-1 is a recognized pseudogene. This CDR3 has 18 amino acids.

J is TRBJ2-5 and V is TRBV4-3; D remains unclear. The germline V gene encodes CDR1 LGHNA and CDR2 YSLEER. The CDR3 consists of 14 residues. Trimming took 0 bases from V and 4 from J, leaving 9 bases between them. This chain's CDR3 is CASSQDPWLETQYF. The CDR3 region has the DNA TGCGCCAGCAGCCAAGATCCGTGGCTAGAGACCCAGTACTTC.

As for this clone: Other DNA sequences in the same sample also yield this CDR3. The genes are TRBV3-1 (or the pseudogene TRBV3-2) and TRBJ1-3, with D unresolved. From germline, CDR1 is LGHDT and CDR2 YNNKEL (reference sequence). This CDR3 comprises 16 residues. The germline V and J ends were trimmed by 1 base and 0 bases, with 10 bases remaining between them. This chain's CDR3 is CASSQAGRSSGNTIYF. In nucleotides, the CDR3 is TGTGCCAGCAGCCAAGCAGGCCGGAGCTCTGGAAACACCATATATTTT.

The genes are TRBV7-2 and TRBJ2-7; TRBD2 matches at 8 bases. Germline V gene sequence: CDR1 SGHTA, CDR2 FQGNSA. The ends lost 5 bases at V and 4 bases at J; junction bases unmatched: 13. The CDR3 consists of 16 residues. CDR3 coding DNA: TGTGCCAGCAGCCCGGGGGGGCGGGCTTTACTATACGAGCAGTACTTC. Encoded protein: CASSPGGRALLYEQYF.

CDR3 in amino acids: CASSLRVGQALTDTQYF. DNA for the CDR3: TGTGCCAGCAGTTTAAGGGTTGGACAGGCGCTCACAGATACGCAGTATTTT. The rearrangement links TRBV27 to TRBJ2-3, with 7 nucleotides matching TRBD1. The CDR3 is made up of 17 amino acids. The V and J ends lost 2 bases and 2 bases, in that order; junction bases with no gene match: 10. Looked up from germline, CDR1 is MNHEY and CDR2 is SMNVEV (reference sequence).

The V call is TRBV6-5, the J call TRBJ2-7; D is possibly TRBD2 (6 bases). The CDR3 contains 15 residues. Germline-derived CDR1 and CDR2 are MNHEY and SVGAGI. V was pared by 0 bases and J by 1 base, with 10 bases between. CDR3 coding DNA: TGTGCCAGCAGTTACTCCTCGACTAGTTCCTACGAGCAGTACTTC. Translating it yields CASSYSSTSSYEQYF.

This chain uses TRBV7-9 with TRBJ1-2; D gene uncertain. Between the trimmed V and J ends, which lost 4 bases and 2 bases, there was a span of 23 bases. Looked up from germline, CDR1 is SEHNR and CDR2 is FQNEAQ (reference sequence). This CDR3 region has 18 residues. The CDR3 DNA follows: TGTGCCAGCAGCTCTGATCAACCAGGACGGAGGAACAACTATGGCTACACCTTC. Encoded protein: CASSSDQPGRRNNYGYTF.

The rearrangement uses TRBV3-1 (or the pseudogene TRBV3-2) and TRBJ2-2; 7 positions agree with TRBD2. The V gene end was trimmed by 1 base and the J gene end by 3 bases; junction bases not matched to a gene: 14. The CDR3 contains 19 residues. CDR1 and CDR2 (germline): LGHDT, YNNKEL (reference sequence). The CDR3 DNA is TGTGCCAGCAGCCAAGTAAAGCGGGACCATGCCGAGGACACCGGGGAGCTGTTTTTT. Translation gives CASSQVKRDHAEDTGELFF.

The chain carries TRBV5-1 and TRBJ1-5; D gene unclear. The CDR3 is made up of 13 amino acids. Germline CDR1 and CDR2: SGHRS and YFSETQ. Trimming removed 4 bases at V and 4 bases at J, with 9 bases between. The chain's CDR3 is CASSKDGNQPQHF. The CDR3 nucleotides read TGCGCCAGCAGCAAGGACGGGAATCAGCCCCAGCATTTT. Filled out from reference TRBV5-1 and TRBJ1-5, the complete variable domain reads KAGVTQTPRYLIKTRGQQVTLSCSPISGHRSVSWYQQTPGQGLQFLFEYFSETQRNKGNFPGRFSGRQFSNSRSEMNVSTLELGDSALYLCASSKDGNQPQHFGDGTRLSIL.